The next 22 T cell receptor beta chains were all read from a single sample in a study of vaccination effects on CD4 cells after COVID-19. Some clones are missing from TCRdb's copy, which holds only in-frame ones; the method was immunoSEQ multiplex PCR. The data hold roughly 71,000 clones, with around 81% observed a single time. Viral peptide pools were used in the ViraFEST assay to expand antigen-specific CD4+ T cells, and sequencing came afterward. A roughly 11-day culture period preceded the isolation of CD4+ T cells. Vaccination of participants consisted of two doses of either the BNT162b2 or mRNA-1273 vaccine. Their antigen targets remain unknown. This specimen consisted of CD4+ T cells from PBMCs cultured with HCoV-229E spike peptides, obtained after COVID-19 vaccination. The origin of the receptors is a human donor who received a COVID-19 vaccine.

This clone was observed once. V gene TRBV24-1 combines with J gene TRBJ1-5, with TRBD1 identical over 7 bases. The CDR3 covers 16 residues. Trimming removed 4 bases from V and 1 base from J; junction bases left unmatched: 6. CDR1 KGHDR and CDR2 SFDVKD come from the germline V gene. CDR3 coding DNA: TGTGCCACCAGTGACCCCGGGACAGCAAGCAATCAGCCCCAGCATTTT. Its protein product is CATSDPGTASNQPQHF.

This chain links TRBV23-1 with TRBJ2-2; 10 bases are shared with TRBD1. TRBV23-1 is noted as an ORF with a role that remains uncertain. V lost 6 bases and J lost 8; bases outside the gene matches: 6. The CDR3 extends over 14 amino acids. The DNA of the CDR3 is TGCGCCAGCAGCCGGGACAGGGGTTGGGGGGAGCTGTTTTTT. Amino acids: CASSRDRGWGELFF.

On this clone: One end of the junction is discordant with germline, which a read error may explain. The V call is TRBV6-4, the J call TRBJ1-1; unclear D gene. The CDR3 runs to 15 residues. Germline lookup yields CDR1 MRHNA and CDR2 SNTAGT. The CDR3 bases are TGTGCCGGCAGCCCAAAGGGAGGAAAGAACACTGAAGCTTTCTTT. Translated: CAGSPKGGKNTEAFF.

This clone has just a few counts. CDR3 bases: TGTGCCAGCAGCGTCCAGGGAAGTGGTTCACCCCTCCACTTT. Encoded protein: CASSVQGSGSPLHF. The chain employs TRBV9 and TRBJ1-6; D might be TRBD1 (5 bases). In germline, CDR1 is SGDLS, CDR2 YYNGEE. V was clipped by 2 bases and J by 9 bases, with 12 bases between them. The CDR3 consists of 14 residues.

The chain couples TRBV4-3 to TRBJ2-3; 7 nucleotides match TRBD2. Trimming took 2 bases from V and 15 from J; bases not matched to a gene: 8. This CDR3 spans 12 amino acids. In germline, CDR1 is LGHNA, CDR2 YSLEER. The CDR3 nucleotides are TGCGCCAGCAGCCAACGGGCGGGGGAGTGTTATTTT. It yields the protein CASSQRAGECYF.

This chain links TRBV12-3 or TRBV12-4 with TRBJ1-1; D possibly corresponds to TRBD1 (5 bases). The germline V and J ends were trimmed by 3 bases and 4 bases, with 9 bases remaining between them. The CDR3 extends over 13 amino acids. The DNA for the CDR3 is TGTGCCAGCAGTTTTCAGGGCGGCACTGAAGCTTTCTTT. This translates into CASSFQGGTEAFF.

The J gene is TRBJ2-1, the V gene TRBV9; perhaps TRBD1 as D (6 bases). The CDR3 runs to 14 residues. V dropped 3 bases and J dropped 6 bases, with 13 bases sitting between them. Germline CDR1 and CDR2: SGDLS and YYNGEE. The CDR3 sequence: CASSGAGVANEQFF. CDR3 sequence (DNA): TGTGCCAGCAGCGGGGCAGGGGTTGCCAATGAGCAGTTCTTC. Variable domain in full (rest from reference TRBV9 and TRBJ2-1): DSGVTQTPKHLITATGQRVTLRCSPRSGDLSVYWYQQSLDQGLQFLIQYYNGEERAKGNILERFSAQQFPDLHSELNLSSLELGDSALYFCASSGAGVANEQFFGPGTRLTVL.

The rearrangement uses TRBV6-2 or TRBV6-3 and TRBJ2-7; D ambiguous. Germline CDR1 is MNHEY and CDR2 is SVGEGT. V shed 4 bases and J shed 8 bases, with 21 bases lying between them. The CDR3 runs to 15 residues. CDR3 bases: TGTGCCAGCAGTTCCGCACGGGTTCGTACTACGCAGCAGTACGTC. This codes for CASSSARVRTTQQYV.

The chain is built from TRBV5-1 and TRBJ2-1, with 9 bases matching TRBD1. Germline loops: CDR1 SGHRS, CDR2 YFSETQ. V shed 4 bases and J 3 bases; nucleotides not matched to a gene: 11. CDR3 length: 17 amino acids. The CDR3 sequence: CASSIGIQGAGYNEQFF. The DNA of the CDR3 is TGCGCCAGCAGCATTGGTATACAGGGGGCCGGCTACAATGAGCAGTTCTTC.

The chain couples TRBV5-1 to TRBJ2-1, with D tentatively TRBD1 (5 bases). The germline CDR1 and CDR2 sequences are SGHRS and YFSETQ. The V end lost 0 bases, the J end lost 4 bases, and 11 bases lay between the germline ends. The CDR3 has 15 residues. CDR3 DNA sequence: TGCGCCAGCAGCTTGGAGGGGTACTTGTACAATGAGCAGTTCTTC. This encodes CASSLEGYLYNEQFF.

The chain combines TRBV14 with TRBJ1-3, with unresolved D. The CDR3 loop spans 14 amino acids. Trimming stripped 0 bases from V and 5 bases from J, with 8 bases between. Germline V gene sequence: CDR1 SGHDN, CDR2 FVKESK. CDR3 amino acids: CASSQDLSRNTIYF. The CDR3 coding sequence is TGTGCCAGCAGCCAAGATCTTTCGAGAAACACCATATATTTT.

J is TRBJ2-2 and V is TRBV9; D remains ambiguous. Germline V CDR1 and CDR2: SGDLS, YYNGEE. The CDR3 is 16 amino acids. V lost 0 bases and J 4 bases, leaving 13 bases between the germline ends. The CDR3 nucleotides read TGTGCCAGCAGCGTAGGGAATGGCCGGCCCACCGGGGAGCTGTTTTTT. It is translated as CASSVGNGRPTGELFF.

The gene calls are TRBV5-1 and TRBJ1-1; D is perhaps TRBD1 (5 bases). This CDR3 region has 14 residues. The germline V gene encodes CDR1 SGHRS and CDR2 YFSETQ. V was cut by 6 bases and J by 1 base, with 13 bases left in between. The CDR3 DNA reads as TGCGCCAGCACCACGTGGGGGGGGAACACTGAAGCTTTCTTT. Its translation: CASTTWGGNTEAFF. Together with reference TRBV5-1 and TRBJ1-1, the CDR3 gives the full variable domain: KAGVTQTPRYLIKTRGQQVTLSCSPISGHRSVSWYQQTPGQGLQFLFEYFSETQRNKGNFPGRFSGRQFSNSRSEMNVSTLELGDSALYLCASTTWGGNTEAFFGQGTRLTVV.

The chain couples TRBV2 to TRBJ2-3; D might be TRBD1 (5 bases). V lost 6 bases and J 4 bases, leaving 17 bases between the germline ends. Germline-derived CDR1 and CDR2 are SNHLY and FYNNEI. This CDR3 has 15 amino acids. The CDR3 loop reads CASSAEAGSADTQYF. CDR3 sequence (DNA): TGTGCCAGCAGCGCCGAGGCAGGGTCGGCAGATACGCAGTATTTT.

This chain connects TRBV9 to TRBJ2-3; D may be TRBD1 or TRBD2 (6 bases each). CDR1 and CDR2 (germline): SGDLS, YYNGEE. The CDR3 sequence is 15 residues long. V lost 0 bases and J lost 4, with 12 bases in between. CDR3 DNA sequence: TGTGCCAGCAGCGTAGTGGGGGGCGGTGCAGATACGCAGTATTTT. Its protein product is CASSVVGGGADTQYF.

The V call is TRBV5-1, the J call TRBJ1-5, with a tentative D call TRBD1 (6 bases). Germline-derived CDR1 and CDR2 are SGHRS and YFSETQ. V was clipped by 3 bases and J by 4 bases, with 11 bases between them. The CDR3 has 14 residues. CDR3 bases: TGCGCCAGCAGCTCAGGACAGCCAAATCAGCCCCAGCATTTT. It is translated as CASSSGQPNQPQHF.

This chain uses TRBV6-2 or TRBV6-3 with TRBJ2-7; 9 positions agree with TRBD1. Germline lookup yields CDR1 MNHEY and CDR2 SVGEGT. This CDR3 has 14 amino acids. The V and J ends lost 4 bases and 2 bases, in that order; junction bases with no gene match: 3. The CDR3 protein is CASSLGTGPYEQYV. The CDR3 nucleotides are TGTGCCAGCAGTTTAGGGACAGGGCCCTACGAGCAGTACGTC.

This sequence joins TRBV18 and TRBJ2-2, with unresolved D. This CDR3 comprises 16 residues. Germline CDR1 KGHSH, CDR2 LQKENI. V was shortened by 0 bases and J by 4 bases, with 12 bases between the two germline ends. In DNA, the CDR3 is TGTGCCAGCTCACCACCTAATTTAGATATCACCGGGGAGCTGTTTTTT. Translation: CASSPPNLDITGELFF.

This clone was seen a single time. CDR3 bases: TGTGCCAGCAGCCAAGGGGGGACGGAAGAGACCCAGTACTTC. This sequence encodes CASSQGGTEETQYF. The chain is built from TRBV4-2 and TRBJ2-5, with D perhaps matching TRBD1 or TRBD2 (5 bases each). V lost 1 base and J lost 3, with 9 bases in between. The CDR3 length is 14 residues. Germline V CDR1 and CDR2: LGHNA, YNFKEQ.

The chain joins TRBV14 to TRBJ1-6; D is undetermined. This CDR3 comprises 13 residues. Trimming shortened V by 5 bases and J by 7 bases, and 9 bases separated the two germline ends. CDR1 and CDR2 (germline): SGHDN, FVKESK. CDR3 loop: CASSIVENSPLHF. CDR3 sequence (DNA): TGTGCCAGCAGCATCGTAGAGAATTCACCCCTCCACTTT.

The V call is TRBV29-1, the J call TRBJ1-1; D not resolved. The length of the CDR3 is 12 residues. Trimming stripped 7 bases from V and 7 bases from J, with 16 bases between. The germline V gene has CDR1 SQVTM and CDR2 ANQGSEA. The CDR3 spells CSAQSTVLEAFF. CDR3 sequence (DNA): TGCAGCGCTCAATCCACAGTCCTTGAAGCTTTCTTT.

The chain carries TRBV7-2 and TRBJ2-3; 12 bases are shared with TRBD2. CDR1 and CDR2 (germline): SGHTA, FQGNSA. This CDR3 region has 16 residues. The V gene end was trimmed by 5 bases and the J gene end by 6 bases; junction bases not matched to a gene: 9. The CDR3 loop reads CASSTRTSGELDTQYF. CDR3 sequence (DNA): TGTGCCAGCAGCACTCGGACTAGCGGGGAGCTCGATACGCAGTATTTT.